Listed below are T cell receptor beta chains from one sample, sequenced in a study of blood T cells in healthy people across ages. TCRdb re-derived calls from the 5' RACE reads in MiXCR, one entry per CDR3 protein. The sample holds some 890,000 distinct CDR3 sequences; 29% are singletons and the top ten take 10%. These data were also reused for a study on T cells of mothers and their children.

The specimen was blood. Receptor source: a middle-aged woman in good health. Each CDR3 is given with its conserved first and last residue. The D gene is left open where the match is weak.

V gene	J gene	D gene	CDR3 protein
TRBV5-6	TRBJ1-3	NA	CASSLVSLAGNENTIYF
TRBV20-1	TRBJ2-1	TRBD2	CSARDPVLAGVRDEQFF
TRBV9	TRBJ2-7	TRBD2	CASGVESAGYEQYF
TRBV5-6	TRBJ1-2	NA	CASSLAGRRYGYTF
TRBV5-1	TRBJ1-2	NA	CASSLGEQGAGAGYTF
TRBV6-4	TRBJ1-5	NA	CASSDSIGQNSNQPQHF
TRBV9	TRBJ2-5	NA	CASSQAFEGTQYF
TRBV6-4	TRBJ2-1	TRBD1	CASSDSGTGGNEQFF
TRBV6-2/TRBV6-3	TRBJ1-1	NA	CASSYGWQSTEAFF
TRBV2	TRBJ1-1	TRBD1	CASTGDRVNTEAFF
TRBV10-3	TRBJ1-5	NA	CAISDRTYQPQHF
TRBV7-3	TRBJ2-3	NA	CASSLGDNTQYF
TRBV9	TRBJ2-3	NA	CASSVDPRTDTQYF
TRBV19	TRBJ1-2	NA	CASKRDTIYGYTF
TRBV28	TRBJ2-6	NA	CASGRAGANVLTF
TRBV5-1	TRBJ2-1	TRBD1	CASSGGQSSNEQFF
TRBV7-9	TRBJ1-2	TRBD1	CASSTTGGDGYTF
TRBV20-1	TRBJ2-7	TRBD1	CSARDGAKGAGGREQYF
TRBV29-1	TRBJ2-3	NA	CSVDSWNSQEDTQYF
TRBV10-3	TRBJ2-3	TRBD2	CAIRRGSNTDTQYF
TRBV7-9	TRBJ2-7	TRBD1	CASSPKTGAHSYEQYF
TRBV7-9	TRBJ2-1	TRBD1	CASSLGSGTVQFF
TRBV5-4	TRBJ2-5	TRBD2	CASSLFAGGLGGETQYF
TRBV7-2	TRBJ2-5	TRBD2	CASSFAGGQLETQYF
TRBV2	NA	TRBD2	CASHREGEQYF
TRBV12-5	TRBJ2-5	TRBD2	CASGLLAGGLVETQYF
TRBV5-1	TRBJ2-7	NA	CASSPEPTSYEQYF
TRBV7-2	TRBJ2-1	TRBD2	CASSLYSSGGASSNEQFF
TRBV6-4	TRBJ1-2	NA	CASSETGADTANYGYTF
TRBV12-3/TRBV12-4	TRBJ2-2	NA	CASNFEGQLTGELFF
TRBV28	TRBJ2-1	NA	CASSSLDGLLYNEQFF
TRBV4-2	NA	TRBD1	CASSQEAQGQAYEQYF
TRBV20-1	TRBJ2-1	NA	CSASRGHSYNEQFF
TRBV10-3	TRBJ1-2	TRBD1	CAISEGQERLYGYTF
TRBV7-2	TRBJ1-2	TRBD1	CASSSLGQGNYDGYTF
TRBV7-2	TRBJ2-5	NA	CASSWGGAYQETQYF
TRBV7-9	TRBJ2-7	NA	CASSLTSNEQYF
TRBV15	TRBJ2-7	NA	CATRQDRFSYEQYF
TRBV2	TRBJ2-5	TRBD2	CASSQRRGVQAQETQYF
TRBV20-1	TRBJ2-3	NA	CSARAPGSRPDTQYF
TRBV5-5	TRBJ2-7	NA	CASSPQGIRSYEQYF
TRBV6-4	TRBJ2-1	TRBD1	CASSVDRGHNNGQFF
TRBV7-9	TRBJ1-6	TRBD1	CASRQGTGTVNSPLHF
TRBV6-2/TRBV6-3	TRBJ2-1	TRBD2	CASSCSTRMGLAGYNEQFF
TRBV5-1	TRBJ2-3	TRBD2	CASSRGELAATDTQYF
TRBV20-1	TRBJ1-1	TRBD1	CSAWTGDTEAFF
TRBV11-2	TRBJ2-2	NA	CASSLAPGEKYTGELFF
TRBV28	NA	NA	CASSFLVSNAYNEQYF
TRBV11-2	TRBJ2-5	NA	CASSSYRGGQETQYF
TRBV28	TRBJ1-5	NA	CASSLPVNQPQHF
TRBV5-1	TRBJ1-2	NA	CASSLGGSRANYGYTF